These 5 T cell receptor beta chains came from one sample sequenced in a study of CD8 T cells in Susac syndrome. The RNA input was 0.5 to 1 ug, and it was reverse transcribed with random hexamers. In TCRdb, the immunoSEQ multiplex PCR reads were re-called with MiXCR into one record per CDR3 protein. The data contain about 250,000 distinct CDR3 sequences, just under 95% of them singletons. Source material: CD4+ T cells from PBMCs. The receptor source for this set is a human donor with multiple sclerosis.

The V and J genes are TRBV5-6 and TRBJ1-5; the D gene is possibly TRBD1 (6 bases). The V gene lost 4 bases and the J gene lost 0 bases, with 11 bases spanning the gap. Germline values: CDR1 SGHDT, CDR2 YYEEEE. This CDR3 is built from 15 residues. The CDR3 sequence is CASSLRTVSNQPQHF. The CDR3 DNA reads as TGTGCCAGCAGCCTACGGACAGTTAGCAATCAGCCCCAGCATTTT.

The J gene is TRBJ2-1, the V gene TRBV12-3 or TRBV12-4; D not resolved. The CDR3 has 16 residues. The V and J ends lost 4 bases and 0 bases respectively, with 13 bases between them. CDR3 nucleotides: TGTGCCAGCAGTTCCCCGACTCTTAGCTCCTACAATGAGCAGTTCTTC. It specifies CASSSPTLSSYNEQFF.

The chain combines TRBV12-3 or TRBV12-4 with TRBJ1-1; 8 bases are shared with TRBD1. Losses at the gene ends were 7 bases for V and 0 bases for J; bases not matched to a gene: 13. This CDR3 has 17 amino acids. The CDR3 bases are TGTGCCAGCACCCACCCGGGACAGGTGGGGATGAACACTGAAGCTTTCTTT. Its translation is CASTHPGQVGMNTEAFF.

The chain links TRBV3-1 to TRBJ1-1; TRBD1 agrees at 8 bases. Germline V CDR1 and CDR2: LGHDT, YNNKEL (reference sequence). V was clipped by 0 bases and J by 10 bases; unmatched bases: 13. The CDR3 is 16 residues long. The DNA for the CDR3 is TGTGCCAGCAGCCAAGAATCCGGACAGGGAGATCTGGCAGCTTTCTTT. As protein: CASSQESGQGDLAAFF.

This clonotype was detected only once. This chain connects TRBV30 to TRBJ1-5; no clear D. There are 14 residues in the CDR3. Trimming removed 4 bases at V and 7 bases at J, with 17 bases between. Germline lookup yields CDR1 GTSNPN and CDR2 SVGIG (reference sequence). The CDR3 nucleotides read TGTGCCTGGAATGGAAAGGGTGGCGGCCAGCCCCAGCATTTT. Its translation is CAWNGKGGGQPQHF.